The 28 T cell receptor beta chains below come from one sample, sequenced in a study of T cells in Graves' hyperthyroidism and ophthalmopathy. The CDR3 regions of TCR beta were amplified from RNA transcripts. In the first-round RT-PCR of the TCR CDR3, the HTBI primer set was used. TCRdb re-derived calls from the multiplex PCR reads in MiXCR, one entry per CDR3 protein. Of approximately 610,000 distinct CDR3 sequences in the sample, 14% to 15% were seen once. The sample was blood. The receptor set was obtained from a woman aged 40 to 50 with Graves' ophthalmopathy.

The chain is built from TRBV7-2 and TRBJ1-5, with D possibly matching TRBD1 (5 bases). The germline gives CDR1 SGHTA, CDR2 FQGNSA. The CDR3 is 13 residues long. V shed 5 bases and J shed 5 bases, with 10 bases lying between them. CDR3 amino acids: CASSPTVDQPQHF. CDR3 in DNA: TGTGCCAGCAGCCCGACAGTAGATCAGCCCCAGCATTTT.

This clonotype was picked up many times. The rearrangement uses TRBV4-3 and TRBJ2-7; D is undetermined. The germline gives CDR1 LGHNA, CDR2 YSLEER. There are 13 residues in the CDR3. Trimming cost V 0 bases and J 6 bases, with 9 bases left between them. The CDR3 bases are TGCGCCAGCAGCCAAGATCTAGGGCGCGAGCAGTACTTC. The encoded protein is CASSQDLGREQYF.

Many counts were recorded for this clonotype. The chain couples TRBV19 to TRBJ2-7; a weak D match, TRBD1 (6 bases). V was shortened by 2 bases and J by 3 bases, with 14 bases between the two germline ends. The CDR3 has 15 residues. CDR1 is LNHDA, CDR2 SQIVND, per germline (reference sequence). The CDR3 coding sequence is TGTGCCAGTAGTATAAGCCAGGGGTTTGGCTACGAGCAGTACTTC. This gives the protein CASSISQGFGYEQYF.

This clonotype was recorded many times. This chain connects TRBV6-2 or TRBV6-3 to TRBJ2-7, with D perhaps TRBD2 (6 bases). Germline assignment: CDR1 MNHEY and CDR2 SVGEGT. Trimming removed 2 bases from V and 4 bases from J, with 15 bases in between. The CDR3 covers 15 residues. CDR3 DNA sequence: TGTGCCAGCAGTTACGAGGAGGGAGTTCGTTACGAGCAGTACTTC. Translated: CASSYEEGVRYEQYF.

This clonotype was detected many times. As DNA, the CDR3 is TGTGCCAGCAGCACGACAGAGAGTCTACCCGGGGAGCTGTTTTTT. It specifies CASSTTESLPGELFF. V gene TRBV11-2 combines with J gene TRBJ2-2, with a possible D match to TRBD1 (5 bases). The CDR3 loop spans 15 amino acids. Germline lookup yields CDR1 SGHAT and CDR2 FQNNGV. V lost 5 bases and J lost 6, with 16 bases in between.

This clonotype was recorded many times. J is TRBJ2-7 and V is TRBV6-5; D may be TRBD1 (5 bases). V gave up 2 bases and J gave up 1 base, with 12 bases separating them. Germline CDR1 reads MNHEY; CDR2 reads SVGAGI. The length of the CDR3 is 15 residues. The CDR3 spells CASSYGWGGSYEQYF. The CDR3 bases are TGTGCCAGCAGTTACGGGTGGGGCGGATCCTACGAGCAGTACTTC.

Many counts were recorded for this clonotype. The rearrangement uses TRBV2 and TRBJ2-2, with TRBD1 identical over 7 bases. J lost 4 bases, V lost 2 bases, and 4 bases had no gene match. The CDR3 consists of 15 residues. CDR1 SNHLY and CDR2 FYNNEI come from the germline V gene. CDR3 coding DNA: TGTGCCAGCAGTGAACGGACAGGAGCCACCGGGGAGCTGTTTTTT. The encoded protein is CASSERTGATGELFF.

The rearrangement joins TRBV5-1 to TRBJ2-2, with D possibly matching TRBD2 (7 bases). V was clipped by 4 bases and J by 1 base, with 11 bases between them. CDR1 and CDR2 from the germline V gene are SGHRS and YFSETQ. The CDR3 totals 15 residues. The CDR3 coding sequence is TGCGCCAGCAGCCGGGGGGCGCAGAACACCGGGGAGCTGTTTTTT. Translating it yields CASSRGAQNTGELFF.

This clonotype has a count of ten or more. The chain recombines TRBV27 with TRBJ1-3; possibly TRBD1 for D (6 bases). Trimming cost V 5 bases and J 0 bases, with 8 bases left between them. Germline CDR1 MNHEY, CDR2 SMNVEV (reference sequence). The CDR3 is made up of 14 amino acids. CDR3 DNA: TGTGCCAGCAGTCGACAGGCCTCTGGAAACACCATATATTTT. This gives the protein CASSRQASGNTIYF.

The rearrangement links TRBV6-1 to TRBJ2-2; 7 bases are shared with TRBD1. The CDR3 sequence is 16 residues long. From germline, CDR1 is MNHNS and CDR2 SASEGT. The V segment lost 6 bases and the J segment 5 bases; nucleotides outside the gene matches: 12. The CDR3 reads CASSPKTGFPTGELFF. CDR3 sequence (DNA): TGTGCCAGCAGCCCAAAGACAGGGTTCCCTACCGGGGAGCTGTTTTTT.

The rearrangement joins TRBV27 to TRBJ2-2, with 7 bases that match TRBD2. The J segment lost 5 bases and the V segment lost 8 bases, leaving 14 bases of the junction unmatched. Per germline, CDR1 MNHEY and CDR2 SMNVEV (reference sequence). This CDR3 spans 16 amino acids. The CDR3 bases are TGTGCCAGCGGATACACTAGCGCGAGGGCTACCGGGGAGCTGTTTTTT. This translates into CASGYTSARATGELFF.

This clonotype was detected many times. The J gene is TRBJ1-1, the V gene TRBV6-2 or TRBV6-3; no reliable D call. Germline CDR1 reads MNHEY; CDR2 reads SVGEGT. V was pared by 9 bases and J by 1 base, with 12 bases between. The length of the CDR3 is 13 residues. CDR3 DNA sequence: TGTGCCAGTCAGTCACAGAAGAACACTGAAGCTTTCTTT. It encodes CASQSQKNTEAFF.

The V and J genes are TRBV12-3 or TRBV12-4 and TRBJ2-1, with 8 bases aligning to TRBD2. This CDR3 has 16 residues. Trimming at V came to 6 bases and at J to 2 bases, leaving 9 bases not matched to a gene. The CDR3 DNA is TGTGCCAGCAGGGGGATTAGCGGGGACCCCTACAATGAGCAGTTCTTC. Protein sequence: CASRGISGDPYNEQFF.

This clonotype was seen repeatedly, ten times or more. The CDR3 DNA reads TGTGCCACCCAACCGGACTTCTCCTACGAGCAGTACTTC. This sequence encodes CATQPDFSYEQYF. The chain is built from TRBV6-1 and TRBJ2-7; TRBD2 is a possible D gene (5 bases). Germline V gene sequence: CDR1 MNHNS, CDR2 SASEGT. V lost 10 bases and J lost 0, with 13 bases in between. CDR3 length equals 13 residues.

This clonotype came up many times. The chain is built from TRBV19 and TRBJ1-2; 7 nucleotides align to TRBD1. V was pared by 4 bases and J by 4 bases, with 9 bases of the junction left unmatched. The germline CDR1 and CDR2 sequences are LNHDA and SQIVND (reference sequence). CDR3 length equals 15 residues. Here the CDR3 reads CASSSHRGGGYGYTF. The CDR3, as DNA: TGTGCCAGTAGTAGTCACAGGGGAGGAGGCTATGGCTACACCTTC.

This clonotype was recorded at least ten times. The chain uses TRBV12-3 or TRBV12-4 and TRBJ1-1; D call uncertain. V was cut by 8 bases and J by 4 bases, with 8 bases left in between. This CDR3 spans 11 amino acids. In DNA form, the CDR3 reads TGTGCCAGCGGGGTGGGCACTGAAGCTTTCTTT. It specifies CASGVGTEAFF.

This clonotype occurred once. V usage is TRBV19 and J usage is TRBJ1-1; D ambiguous. The CDR3 has 16 amino acids. Germline lookup yields CDR1 LNHDA and CDR2 SQIVND (reference sequence). V gave up 4 bases and J gave up 4 bases, with 19 bases separating them. The CDR3 DNA is TGTGCCAGTAGTACCCCCTTTGTGTCCCGGGGCACTGAAGCTTTCTTT. Amino acids: CASSTPFVSRGTEAFF. Full variable domain (missing parts from reference TRBV19 and TRBJ1-1): DGGITQSPKYLFRKEGQNVTLSCEQNLNHDAMYWYRQDPGQGLRLIYYSQIVNDFQKGDIAEGYSVSREKKESFPLTVTSAQKNPTAFYLCASSTPFVSRGTEAFFGQGTRLTVV.

This clonotype was seen repeatedly, ten times or more. The chain joins TRBV7-9 to TRBJ1-5, with D uncertain. Germline-derived CDR1 and CDR2 are SEHNR and FQNEAQ (reference sequence). The V end was cut by 7 bases, the J end by 6 bases, with 16 bases between. CDR3 length: 14 amino acids. This chain's CDR3 is CASTSGLSPQPQHF. Here the CDR3 DNA reads TGTGCCAGCACCTCGGGCCTCAGCCCTCAGCCCCAGCATTTT. The full variable domain, with the rest looked up from reference TRBV7-9 and TRBJ1-5, is DTGVSQNPRHKITKRGQNVTFRCDPISEHNRLYWYRQTLGQGPEFLTYFQNEAQLEKSRLLSDRFSAERPKGSFSTLEIQRTEQGDSAMYLCASTSGLSPQPQHFGDGTRLSIL.

This clonotype has a handful of counts. The rearrangement links TRBV5-6 to TRBJ1-2; 9 bases line up with TRBD1. The germline V gene has CDR1 SGHDT and CDR2 YYEEEE. This CDR3 is built from 16 residues. With 3 bases clipped from V and 3 bases from J, the junction kept 9 bases outside the gene matches. In nucleotides, the CDR3 is TGTGCCAGCAGCTACTCCCGGGACAGGGACGACTATGGCTACACCTTC. It translates to CASSYSRDRDDYGYTF.

The CDR3 DNA reads as TGCAGTGCCCCTAAGGGGACCCGGGGGGGGTACAATGAGCAGTTCTTC. Residues: CSAPKGTRGGYNEQFF. V usage is TRBV20-1 and J usage is TRBJ2-1; 8 nucleotides align to TRBD2. This CDR3 has 16 amino acids. The V gene end was trimmed by 6 bases and the J gene end by 4 bases; junction bases not matched to a gene: 14. Germline CDR1 and CDR2: DFQATT and SNEGSKA (reference sequence).

The genes are TRBV20-1 and TRBJ1-4; 8 bases are a match to TRBD1. Germline lookup yields CDR1 DFQATT and CDR2 SNEGSKA (reference sequence). The CDR3 runs to 14 residues. The ends lost 1 base at V and 6 bases at J; junction bases unmatched: 4. For the CDR3, the DNA is TGCAGTGCTAGAGTACCACAGGGGGATGAAAAACTGTTTTTT. Its protein is CSARVPQGDEKLFF.

This clonotype showed up many times. The chain joins TRBV7-8 to TRBJ2-2; no definite D call. The V gene's germline CDR1 is SGHVS and CDR2 FQNEAQ. The V end lost 5 bases, the J end lost 0 bases, and 7 bases lay between the germline ends. This CDR3 spans 14 amino acids. The chain's CDR3 is CASSPDPNTGELFF. CDR3 bases: TGTGCCAGCAGCCCGGACCCGAACACCGGGGAGCTGTTTTTT. The full variable domain, completed using reference TRBV7-8 and TRBJ2-2, is GAGVSQSPRYKVAKRGQDVALRCDPISGHVSLFWYQQALGQGPEFLTYFQNEAQLDKSGLPSDRFFAERPEGSVSTLKIQRTQQEDSAVYLCASSPDPNTGELFFGEGSRLTVL.

This clonotype was seen ten or more times. The V and J genes are TRBV7-2 and TRBJ2-7; D uncertain. Per germline, CDR1 SGHTA and CDR2 FQGNSA. The CDR3 extends over 14 amino acids. The V end was cut by 0 bases, the J end by 3 bases, with 9 bases between. CDR3 sequence reads: CASSLAHGSYEQYF. The CDR3 DNA is TGTGCCAGCAGCTTAGCGCATGGCAGCTACGAGCAGTACTTC.

The table lists this clonotype with a few counts. The chain employs TRBV30 and TRBJ2-7, with 11 bases aligning to TRBD1. Looked up from germline, CDR1 is GTSNPN and CDR2 is SVGIG (reference sequence). CDR3 length: 14 amino acids. V was pared by 5 bases and J by 3 bases, with 6 bases of the junction left unmatched. The CDR3 nucleotides read TGTGCCTGGGCTCCGGACAGGGGGCGCTACGAGCAGTACTTC. Protein product: CAWAPDRGRYEQYF.

Many counts were recorded for this clonotype. This sequence joins TRBV11-1 and TRBJ2-1; the match to TRBD2 covers 7 bases. Germline CDR1 reads SGHAT; CDR2 reads FQDESV (reference sequence). The CDR3 loop spans 17 amino acids. With 1 base clipped from V and 0 bases from J, the junction kept 6 bases outside the gene matches. This CDR3 reads CASSLGPGGSSYNEQFF. DNA of the CDR3: TGTGCCAGCAGCTTAGGTCCCGGGGGGAGCTCCTACAATGAGCAGTTCTTC.

Many counts were recorded for this clonotype. The chain links TRBV20-1 to TRBJ2-7; D ambiguous. Trimming took 5 bases from V and 0 from J, leaving 11 bases between them. This CDR3 contains 13 residues. The germline CDR1 and CDR2 sequences are DFQATT and SNEGSKA (reference sequence). Here the CDR3 reads CSAWAVSSYEQYF. In DNA form, the CDR3 reads TGCAGTGCTTGGGCAGTGAGCTCCTACGAGCAGTACTTC.

The chain employs TRBV7-6 and TRBJ2-2; D is ambiguous. V lost 3 bases and J 3 bases, leaving 11 bases between the germline ends. From germline, CDR1 is SGHVS and CDR2 FNYEAQ. The CDR3 loop spans 15 amino acids. CDR3 in amino acids: CASSFGRSYTGELFF. CDR3 DNA sequence: TGTGCCAGCAGCTTCGGACGGAGCTACACCGGGGAGCTGTTTTTT.

This clonotype was detected ten times or more. The rearrangement links TRBV2 to TRBJ1-1; TRBD1 aligns across 10 bases. CDR1 is SNHLY, CDR2 FYNNEI, per germline. With 4 bases clipped from V and 4 bases from J, the junction kept 3 bases outside the gene matches. The CDR3 has 14 amino acids. The CDR3 loop is CASSGGQGGTEAFF. In nucleotides, the CDR3 is TGTGCCAGCAGTGGCGGACAGGGGGGCACTGAAGCTTTCTTT.